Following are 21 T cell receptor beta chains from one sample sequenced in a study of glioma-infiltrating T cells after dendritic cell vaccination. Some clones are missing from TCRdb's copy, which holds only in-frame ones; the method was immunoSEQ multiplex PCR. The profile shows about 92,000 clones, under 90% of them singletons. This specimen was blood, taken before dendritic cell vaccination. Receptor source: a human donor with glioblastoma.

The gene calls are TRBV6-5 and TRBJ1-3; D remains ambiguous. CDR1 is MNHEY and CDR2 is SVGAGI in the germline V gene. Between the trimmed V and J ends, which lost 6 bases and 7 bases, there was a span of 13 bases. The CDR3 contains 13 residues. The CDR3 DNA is TGTGCCAGCAGGCCCGGGGTAGCGAACACCATATATTTT. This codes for CASRPGVANTIYF.

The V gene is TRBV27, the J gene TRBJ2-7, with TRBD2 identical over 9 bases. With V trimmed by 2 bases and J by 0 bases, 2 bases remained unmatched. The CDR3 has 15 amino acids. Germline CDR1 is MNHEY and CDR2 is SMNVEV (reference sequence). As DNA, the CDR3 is TGTGCCAGCAGTTTAAGCGGGGGGTTCTCCTACGAGCAGTACTTC. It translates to CASSLSGGFSYEQYF.

In DNA form, the CDR3 reads TGTGCCAGCAGCTTGGGGCAGGTCGACTATGGCTACACCTTC. It specifies CASSLGQVDYGYTF. The rearrangement links TRBV5-6 to TRBJ1-2; D is unclear. The V and J ends lost 0 bases and 3 bases respectively, with 9 bases between them. This CDR3 is 14 amino acids long. In germline, CDR1 is SGHDT, CDR2 YYEEEE.

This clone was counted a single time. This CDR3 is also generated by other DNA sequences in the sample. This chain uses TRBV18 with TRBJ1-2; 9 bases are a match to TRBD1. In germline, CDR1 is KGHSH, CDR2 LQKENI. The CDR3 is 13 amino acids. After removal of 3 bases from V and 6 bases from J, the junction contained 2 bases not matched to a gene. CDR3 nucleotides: TGTGCCAGCTCACCTAGGACAGGGGATGGCTACACCTTC. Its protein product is CASSPRTGDGYTF.

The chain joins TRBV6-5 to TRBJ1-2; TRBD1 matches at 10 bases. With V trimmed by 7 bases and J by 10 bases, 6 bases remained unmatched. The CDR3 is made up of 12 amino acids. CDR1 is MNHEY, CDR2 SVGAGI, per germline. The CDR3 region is CASNGQGEVYTF. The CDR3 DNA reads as TGTGCCAGCAATGGACAGGGGGAGGTCTACACCTTC.

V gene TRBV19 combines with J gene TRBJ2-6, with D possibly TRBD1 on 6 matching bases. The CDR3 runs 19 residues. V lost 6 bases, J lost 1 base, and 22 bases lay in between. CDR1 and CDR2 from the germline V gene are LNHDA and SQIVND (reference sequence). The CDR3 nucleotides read TGTGCCAGTAGCCCGAAAGGACAGATCGTATTGTCTGGGGCCAACGTCCTGACTTTC. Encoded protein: CASSPKGQIVLSGANVLTF.

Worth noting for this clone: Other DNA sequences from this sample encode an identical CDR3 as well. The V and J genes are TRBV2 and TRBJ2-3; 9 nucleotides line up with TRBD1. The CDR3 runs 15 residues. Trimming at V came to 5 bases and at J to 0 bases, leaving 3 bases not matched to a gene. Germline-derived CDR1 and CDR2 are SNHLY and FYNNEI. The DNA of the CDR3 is TGTGCCAGCAGTCCCGGGACAGGGAGCACAGATACGCAGTATTTT. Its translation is CASSPGTGSTDTQYF. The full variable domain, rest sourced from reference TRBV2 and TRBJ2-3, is EPEVTQTPSHQVTQMGQEVILRCVPISNHLYFYWYRQILGQKVEFLVSFYNNEISEKSEIFDDQFSVERPDGSNFTLKIRSTKLEDSAMYFCASSPGTGSTDTQYFGPGTRLTVL.

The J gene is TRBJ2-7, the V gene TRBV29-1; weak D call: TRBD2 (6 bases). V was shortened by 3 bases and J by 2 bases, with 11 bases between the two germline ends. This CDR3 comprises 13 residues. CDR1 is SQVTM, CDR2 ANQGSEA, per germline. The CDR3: CSVERDGTYEQYF. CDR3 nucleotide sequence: TGCAGCGTTGAGCGGGATGGCACCTACGAGCAGTACTTC.

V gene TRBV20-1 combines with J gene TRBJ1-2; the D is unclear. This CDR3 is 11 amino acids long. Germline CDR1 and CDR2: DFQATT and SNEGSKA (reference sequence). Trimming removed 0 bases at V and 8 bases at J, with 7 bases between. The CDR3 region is CSARDRRGYTF. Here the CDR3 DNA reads TGCAGTGCTAGAGATAGGAGAGGCTACACCTTC.

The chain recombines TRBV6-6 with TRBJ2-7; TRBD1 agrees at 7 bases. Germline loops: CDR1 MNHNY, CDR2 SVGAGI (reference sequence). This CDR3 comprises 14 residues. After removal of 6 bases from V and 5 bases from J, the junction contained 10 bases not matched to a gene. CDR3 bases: TGTGCCAGCAGATTAGACAGGGTAGAAAACGAGCAGTACTTC. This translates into CASRLDRVENEQYF.

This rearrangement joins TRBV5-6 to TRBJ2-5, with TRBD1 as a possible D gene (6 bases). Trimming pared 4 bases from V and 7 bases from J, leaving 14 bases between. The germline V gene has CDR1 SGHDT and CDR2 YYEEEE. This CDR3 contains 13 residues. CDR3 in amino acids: CASSAPQGPTQYF. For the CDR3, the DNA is TGTGCCAGCAGCGCCCCCCAGGGGCCGACCCAGTACTTC.

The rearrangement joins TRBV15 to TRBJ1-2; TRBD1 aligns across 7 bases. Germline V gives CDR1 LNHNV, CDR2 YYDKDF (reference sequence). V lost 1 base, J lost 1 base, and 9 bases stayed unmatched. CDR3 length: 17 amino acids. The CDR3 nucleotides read TGTGCCACCAGCAGAGGCCAGGGACAGTTATATAACTATGGCTACACCTTC. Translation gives CATSRGQGQLYNYGYTF.

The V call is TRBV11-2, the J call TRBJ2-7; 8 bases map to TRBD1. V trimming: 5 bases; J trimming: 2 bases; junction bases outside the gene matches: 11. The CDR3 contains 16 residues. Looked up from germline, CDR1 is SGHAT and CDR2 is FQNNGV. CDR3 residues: CASSKWGQALTYEQYF. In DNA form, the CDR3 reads TGTGCCAGCAGCAAATGGGGACAGGCCCTCACCTACGAGCAGTACTTC.

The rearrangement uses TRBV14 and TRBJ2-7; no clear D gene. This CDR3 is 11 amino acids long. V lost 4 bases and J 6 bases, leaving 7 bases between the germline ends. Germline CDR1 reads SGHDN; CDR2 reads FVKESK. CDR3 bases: TGTGCCAGCAGCCTTTCCAGCGAGCAGTACTTC. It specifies CASSLSSEQYF.

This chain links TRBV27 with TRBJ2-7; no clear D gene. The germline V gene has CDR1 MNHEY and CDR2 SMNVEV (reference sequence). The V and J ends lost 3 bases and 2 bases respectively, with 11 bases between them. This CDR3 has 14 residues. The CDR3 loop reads CASSFSGVTYEQYF. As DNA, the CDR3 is TGTGCCAGCAGTTTCTCCGGAGTTACCTACGAGCAGTACTTC.

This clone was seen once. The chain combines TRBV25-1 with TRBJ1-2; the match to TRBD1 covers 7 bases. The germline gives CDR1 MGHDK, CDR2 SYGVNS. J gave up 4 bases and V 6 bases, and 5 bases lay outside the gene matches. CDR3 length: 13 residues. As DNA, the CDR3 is TGTGCCAGCAGCTCGGGACAGACCTATGGCTACACCTTC. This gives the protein CASSSGQTYGYTF.

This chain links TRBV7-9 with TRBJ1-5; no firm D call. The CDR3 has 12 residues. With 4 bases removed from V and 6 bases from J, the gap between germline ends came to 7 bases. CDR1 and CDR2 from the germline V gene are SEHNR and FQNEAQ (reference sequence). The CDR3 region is CASSWAGQPQHF. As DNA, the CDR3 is TGTGCCAGCAGCTGGGCGGGTCAGCCCCAGCATTTT.

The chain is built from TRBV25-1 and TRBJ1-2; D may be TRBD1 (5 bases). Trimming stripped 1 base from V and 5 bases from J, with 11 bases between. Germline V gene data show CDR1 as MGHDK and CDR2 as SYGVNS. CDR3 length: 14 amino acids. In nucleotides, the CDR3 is TGTGCCAGCAGTGAATGGGGGGGGGAGTATGGCTACACCTTC. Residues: CASSEWGGEYGYTF.

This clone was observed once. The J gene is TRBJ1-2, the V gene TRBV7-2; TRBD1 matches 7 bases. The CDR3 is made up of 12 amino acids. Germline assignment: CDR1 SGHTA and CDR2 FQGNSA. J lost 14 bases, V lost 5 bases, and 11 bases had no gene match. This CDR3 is CASSPGQNLGTF. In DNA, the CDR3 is TGTGCCAGCAGCCCGGGACAGAATCTTGGAACCTTC.

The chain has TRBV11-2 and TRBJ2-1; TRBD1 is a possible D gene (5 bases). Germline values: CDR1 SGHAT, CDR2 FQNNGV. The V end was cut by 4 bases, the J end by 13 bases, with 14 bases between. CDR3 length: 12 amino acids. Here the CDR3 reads CASSSTRAYQFF. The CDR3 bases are TGTGCCAGCAGCTCAACCAGGGCGTATCAGTTCTTC.

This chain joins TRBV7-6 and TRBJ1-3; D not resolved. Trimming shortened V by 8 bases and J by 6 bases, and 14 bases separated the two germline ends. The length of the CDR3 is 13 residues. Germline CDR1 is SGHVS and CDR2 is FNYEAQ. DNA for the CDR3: TGTGCCAGCGGCGCCGGGTCTCAAAACACCATATATTTT. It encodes CASGAGSQNTIYF.